The entry below gives a single T cell receptor beta chain sequence along with its context. The antigen remains unidentified. TRB rearrangements were amplified by multiplex PCR with BIOMED2 TRB-A/B primers. TCRdb reprocessed the multiplex PCR reads via MiXCR and lists one record per CDR3 protein. The data hold 13,000 or so distinct CDR3 sequences, with 25% observed a single time. TRB was amplified from about 260-540 ng of blood genomic DNA. This sample is part of a study of T and B cells in COVID-19 patients. Study background: The recovered patients had mostly mild to moderate COVID-19 with outpatient management.

Study results and caveats: At recovery TRB diversity and richness exceeded healthy donors, after highly clonal active COVID-19 repertoires. Patients with COVID-19 reportedly showed strongly skewed T cell receptor beta variable and joining gene usage. Of 2,331 TCR clusters found only in the recovered cohort, 31 had low generation probability.

CDR3 length: 13 residues. V shed 2 bases and J shed 8 bases, with 11 bases lying between them. The rearrangement uses TRBV12-3 or TRBV12-4 and TRBJ2-3; D is unresolved. Sample: blood. This TCR was recovered from a human donor who had recovered from COVID-19. CDR3 DNA sequence: TGTGCCAGCAGTTTATATGGGTTGGGTACGCAGTATTTT. Protein: CASSLYGLGTQYF.